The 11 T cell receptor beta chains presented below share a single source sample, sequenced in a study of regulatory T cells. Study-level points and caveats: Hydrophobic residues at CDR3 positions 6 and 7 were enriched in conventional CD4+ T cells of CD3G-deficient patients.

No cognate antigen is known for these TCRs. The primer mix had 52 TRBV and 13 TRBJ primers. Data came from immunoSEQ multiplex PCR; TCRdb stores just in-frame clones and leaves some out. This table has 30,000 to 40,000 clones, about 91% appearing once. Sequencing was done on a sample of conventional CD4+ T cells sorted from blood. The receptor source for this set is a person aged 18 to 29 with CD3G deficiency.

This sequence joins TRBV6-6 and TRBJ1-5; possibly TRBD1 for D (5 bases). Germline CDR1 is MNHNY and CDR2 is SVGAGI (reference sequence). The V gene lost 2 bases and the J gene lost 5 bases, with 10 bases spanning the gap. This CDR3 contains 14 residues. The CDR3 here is CASSYRGFDQPQHF. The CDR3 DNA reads TGTGCCAGCAGTTACAGGGGATTCGATCAGCCCCAGCATTTT.

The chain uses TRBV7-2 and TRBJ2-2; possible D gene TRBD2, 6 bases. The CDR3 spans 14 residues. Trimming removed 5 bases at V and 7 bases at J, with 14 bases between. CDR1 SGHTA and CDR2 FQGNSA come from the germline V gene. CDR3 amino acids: CASSPKVGGGELFF. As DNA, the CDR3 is TGTGCCAGCAGCCCCAAGGTGGGAGGCGGGGAGCTGTTTTTT.

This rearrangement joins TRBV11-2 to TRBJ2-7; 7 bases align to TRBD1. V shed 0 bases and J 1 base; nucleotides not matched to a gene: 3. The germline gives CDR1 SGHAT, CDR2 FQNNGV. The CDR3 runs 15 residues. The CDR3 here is CASSLETGQSYEQYF. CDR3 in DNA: TGTGCCAGCAGCTTAGAGACAGGGCAGTCCTACGAGCAGTACTTC.

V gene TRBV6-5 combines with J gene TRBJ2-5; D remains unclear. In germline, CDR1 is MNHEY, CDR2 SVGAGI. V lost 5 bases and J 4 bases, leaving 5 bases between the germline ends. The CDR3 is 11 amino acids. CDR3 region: CASSRGETQYF. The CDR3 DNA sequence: TGTGCCAGCAGTCGTGGAGAGACCCAGTACTTC.

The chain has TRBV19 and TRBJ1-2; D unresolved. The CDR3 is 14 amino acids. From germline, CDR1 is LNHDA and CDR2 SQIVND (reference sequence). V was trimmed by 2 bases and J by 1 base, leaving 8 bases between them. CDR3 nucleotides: TGTGCCAGTAGTATAAGAGGGAATAACTATGGCTACACCTTC. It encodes CASSIRGNNYGYTF.

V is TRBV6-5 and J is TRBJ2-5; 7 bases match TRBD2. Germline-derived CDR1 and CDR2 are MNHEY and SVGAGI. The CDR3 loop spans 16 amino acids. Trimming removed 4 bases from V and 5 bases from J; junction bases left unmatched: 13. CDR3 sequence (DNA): TGTGCCAGCAGTTTCGGGGGGAGGGGCAAGACGGAGACCCAGTACTTC. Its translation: CASSFGGRGKTETQYF.

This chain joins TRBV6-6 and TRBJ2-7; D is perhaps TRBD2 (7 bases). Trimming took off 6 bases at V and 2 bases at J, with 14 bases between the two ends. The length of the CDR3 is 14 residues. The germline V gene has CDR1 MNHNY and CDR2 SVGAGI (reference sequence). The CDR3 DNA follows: TGTGCCAGCAGCCCAATGGGGGGGCCCTACGAGCAGTACTTC. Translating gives CASSPMGGPYEQYF.

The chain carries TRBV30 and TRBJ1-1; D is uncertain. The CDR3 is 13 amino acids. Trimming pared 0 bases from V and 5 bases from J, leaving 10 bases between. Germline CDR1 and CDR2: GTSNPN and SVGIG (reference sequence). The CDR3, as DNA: TGTGCCTGGAGTGTCGACGGTCGGACTGAAGCTTTCTTT. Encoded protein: CAWSVDGRTEAFF.

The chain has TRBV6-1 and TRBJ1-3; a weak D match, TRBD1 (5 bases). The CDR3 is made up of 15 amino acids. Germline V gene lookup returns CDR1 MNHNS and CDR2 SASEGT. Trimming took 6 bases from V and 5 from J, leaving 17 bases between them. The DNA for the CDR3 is TGTGCCAGCAGCCTCGGAGCCAGGGCGCGAAACACCATATATTTT. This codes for CASSLGARARNTIYF.

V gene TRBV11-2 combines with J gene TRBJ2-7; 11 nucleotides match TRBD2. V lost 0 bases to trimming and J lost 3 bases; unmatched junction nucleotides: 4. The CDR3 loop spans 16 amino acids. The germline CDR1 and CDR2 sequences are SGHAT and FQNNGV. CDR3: CASSLDLGTSGYEQYF. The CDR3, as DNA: TGTGCCAGCAGCTTAGATCTAGGGACTAGCGGCTACGAGCAGTACTTC.

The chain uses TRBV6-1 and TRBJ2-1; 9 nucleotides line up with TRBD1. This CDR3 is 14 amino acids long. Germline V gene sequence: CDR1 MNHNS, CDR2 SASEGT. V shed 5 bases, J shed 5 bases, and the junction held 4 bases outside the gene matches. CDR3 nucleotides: TGTGCCAGCAGTTGGACAGGGGACAACAATGAGCAGTTCTTC. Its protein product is CASSWTGDNNEQFF.